This entry lists 30 T cell receptor beta chains sequenced from one sample in a study of radiation and T cells in renal cell carcinoma. TCRdb's table, derived via immunoSEQ multiplex PCR, lists solely in-frame clones and lacks some. The sample has 120,000 or so clones, around four fifths seen once; the top ten hold around 1.8%. Time point defined: blood 2 weeks post-SBRT. Treatment denoted: 15 Gy SBRT to primary tumor, nephrectomy 4 weeks later. The specimen was blood, collected from a patient whose treatment included radiotherapy and nephrectomy. Receptor source: a woman aged 60-75 years with renal cell carcinoma.

The chain combines TRBV6-6 with TRBJ2-5, with a weak D call TRBD1 (5 bases). The DNA end favors TRBJ2-7, so the J call may be wrong. There are 14 residues in the CDR3. Per the germline V gene, CDR1 is MNHNY and CDR2 is SVGAGI (reference sequence). The CDR3 DNA follows: TGTGCCAGCAGCTGGACATCGGATACCTACGAGCAGTACTTC. Residues: CASSWTSDTYEQYF.

In its sample, this clone was seen a few times. This chain joins TRBV7-2 and TRBJ1-1; D is uncertain. The V end was cut by 2 bases, the J end by 4 bases, with 11 bases between. The length of the CDR3 is 14 residues. Germline values: CDR1 SGHTA, CDR2 FQGNSA. The CDR3 spells CASSLYLRSTEAFF. The CDR3 DNA follows: TGTGCCAGCAGCTTATACCTGAGGAGCACTGAAGCTTTCTTT.

The CDR3 sequence: CASSSGQISTDTQYF. The CDR3 bases are TGTGCCAGCAGCTCCGGACAGATTAGCACAGATACGCAGTATTTT. J is TRBJ2-3 and V is TRBV7-9; weak D call: TRBD1 (6 bases). The CDR3 has 15 residues. The germline V and J ends were trimmed by 4 bases and 0 bases, with 11 bases remaining between them. CDR1 is SEHNR, CDR2 FQNEAQ, per germline (reference sequence).

The J gene is TRBJ1-2, the V gene TRBV5-8, with D tentatively TRBD1 (5 bases). Germline V CDR1 and CDR2: SGHTS, YDEGEE. The V gene lost 0 bases and the J gene lost 2 bases, with 17 bases spanning the gap. This CDR3 spans 17 amino acids. The CDR3 DNA is TGTGCCAGCAGCTTGGGAGGGTGGAAGGGGCCCAACTATGGCTACACCTTC. Protein product: CASSLGGWKGPNYGYTF.

The chain has TRBV5-6 and TRBJ2-7, with D maybe TRBD2 (6 bases). This CDR3 has 16 amino acids. CDR1 is SGHDT and CDR2 is YYEEEE in the germline V gene. Trimming pared 0 bases from V and 0 bases from J, leaving 13 bases between. CDR3: CASSLVSWGGSYEQYF. CDR3 coding DNA: TGTGCCAGCAGCTTGGTCAGCTGGGGAGGCTCCTACGAGCAGTACTTC.

V and J are TRBV19 and TRBJ1-1, with no clear D. The CDR3 runs to 12 residues. Germline CDR1 reads LNHDA; CDR2 reads SQIVND (reference sequence). Trimming removed 5 bases at V and 8 bases at J, with 12 bases between. CDR3 region: CASSYAGGEAFF. In nucleotides, the CDR3 is TGTGCCAGTAGTTACGCAGGTGGGGAAGCTTTCTTT.

This clone was detected many times. The rearrangement joins TRBV7-3 to TRBJ2-1, with 11 bases aligning to TRBD1. Per germline, CDR1 SGHTA and CDR2 FQGTGA. V gave up 1 base and J gave up 6 bases; unmatched junction bases: 2. The CDR3 consists of 15 residues. CDR3 DNA: TGTGCCAGCAGCTTAAAGGGGACAGGGGGCAATGAGCAGTTCTTC. This encodes CASSLKGTGGNEQFF.

The chain is built from TRBV5-1 and TRBJ2-2; 7 positions match TRBD1. Germline values: CDR1 SGHRS, CDR2 YFSETQ. The J segment lost 0 bases and the V segment lost 4 bases, leaving 3 bases of the junction unmatched. The CDR3 loop spans 15 amino acids. Here the CDR3 reads CASSGTVANTGELFF. The CDR3 bases are TGCGCCAGCAGCGGGACAGTTGCGAACACCGGGGAGCTGTTTTTT.

CDR3 loop: CASSEGRTGPYEQYF. DNA for the CDR3: TGTGCCAGCAGTGAAGGGCGGACCGGCCCCTACGAGCAGTACTTC. The chain couples TRBV6-1 to TRBJ2-7; D uncertain. The CDR3 length is 15 residues. Germline CDR1 MNHNS, CDR2 SASEGT. Trimming left V 1 base short and J 2 bases short, with 12 bases between.

V is TRBV30 and J is TRBJ1-4; 9 bases match TRBD1. This CDR3 region has 15 residues. Germline V gene lookup returns CDR1 GTSNPN and CDR2 SVGIG (reference sequence). J was trimmed by 13 bases and V by 0 bases; bases with no gene match: 12. CDR3 in amino acids: CAWSVSGTGTRRLFF. Written as DNA, the CDR3 is TGTGCCTGGAGTGTATCCGGGACAGGGACCAGACGACTGTTTTTT.

The chain is built from TRBV29-1 and TRBJ2-1; the D gene is possibly TRBD2 (6 bases). CDR1 is SQVTM, CDR2 ANQGSEA, per germline. Trimming pared 5 bases from V and 4 bases from J, leaving 18 bases between. The CDR3 runs 15 residues. The CDR3 nucleotides are TGCAGCGTTTCGATAGGGGCCAGCGGGTACAATGAGCAGTTCTTC. It is translated as CSVSIGASGYNEQFF.

The rearrangement uses TRBV5-1 and TRBJ1-1; D perhaps matches TRBD1 (6 bases). CDR1 is SGHRS, CDR2 YFSETQ, per germline. Trimming took 4 bases from V and 0 from J, leaving 10 bases between them. This CDR3 has 14 amino acids. The CDR3 DNA reads TGCGCCAGCAGCACTGACAGGATGAACACTGAAGCTTTCTTT. Translating gives CASSTDRMNTEAFF.

This chain uses TRBV19 with TRBJ1-2; 7 bases map to TRBD1. With V trimmed by 4 bases and J by 4 bases, 6 bases remained unmatched. The length of the CDR3 is 14 residues. CDR1 and CDR2 from the germline V gene are LNHDA and SQIVND (reference sequence). DNA for the CDR3: TGTGCCAGTAGTACCAACGACAGGGCCTATGGCTACACCTTC. This translates into CASSTNDRAYGYTF.

The table lists this clone with a few counts. The chain employs TRBV9 and TRBJ2-7; D gene uncertain. This CDR3 contains 13 residues. Germline assignment: CDR1 SGDLS and CDR2 YYNGEE. V was cut by 3 bases and J by 1 base, with 8 bases left in between. CDR3 nucleotides: TGTGCCAGCAGCGCCCCTGATTCCTACGAGCAGTACTTC. It translates to CASSAPDSYEQYF.

The CDR3 loop is CASSLAPNTEAFF. CDR3 sequence (DNA): TGCGCCAGCAGCTTGGCCCCGAACACTGAAGCTTTCTTT. The chain combines TRBV5-1 with TRBJ1-1; D is uncertain. The V end was cut by 0 bases, the J end by 1 base, with 4 bases between. The CDR3 length is 13 residues. The germline CDR1 and CDR2 sequences are SGHRS and YFSETQ. Combining the CDR3 with reference TRBV5-1 and TRBJ1-1 gives the whole variable domain KAGVTQTPRYLIKTRGQQVTLSCSPISGHRSVSWYQQTPGQGLQFLFEYFSETQRNKGNFPGRFSGRQFSNSRSEMNVSTLELGDSALYLCASSLAPNTEAFFGQGTRLTVV.

The chain has TRBV7-2 and TRBJ2-7, with 9 bases fitting TRBD1. This CDR3 is 15 amino acids long. Germline assignment: CDR1 SGHTA and CDR2 FQGNSA. Trimming removed 0 bases from V and 0 bases from J; junction bases left unmatched: 0. CDR3: CASSLAGQGSYEQYF. The CDR3 coding sequence is TGTGCCAGCAGCTTAGCGGGACAGGGCTCCTACGAGCAGTACTTC.

The chain has TRBV5-1 and TRBJ2-1; D ambiguous. The germline V and J ends were trimmed by 4 bases and 8 bases, with 16 bases remaining between them. Germline values: CDR1 SGHRS, CDR2 YFSETQ. The CDR3 consists of 14 residues. The CDR3 DNA reads TGCGCCAGCAGCGCAGCCGGCCTTGCATATGAGCAGTTCTTC. This encodes CASSAAGLAYEQFF.

The J gene is TRBJ2-1, the V gene TRBV27; TRBD2 aligns across 10 bases. CDR3 length equals 18 residues. Germline trimming cut 1 base from V and 5 bases from J; bases unmatched to any gene: 11. In germline, CDR1 is MNHEY, CDR2 SMNVEV (reference sequence). This CDR3 reads CASSLYSTSGTLNNEQFF. CDR3 nucleotide sequence: TGTGCCAGCAGTTTATATAGTACTAGCGGGACCTTAAACAATGAGCAGTTCTTC.

The gene calls are TRBV7-9 and TRBJ1-1; no firm D call. The CDR3 loop spans 12 amino acids. Trimming removed 4 bases from V and 3 bases from J, with 6 bases in between. The V gene's germline CDR1 is SEHNR and CDR2 FQNEAQ (reference sequence). The CDR3 sequence is CASSSWDTEAFF. The CDR3 DNA reads as TGTGCCAGCAGCTCATGGGACACTGAAGCTTTCTTT. Supplemented by reference TRBV7-9 and TRBJ1-1, the full variable domain reads DTGVSQNPRHKITKRGQNVTFRCDPISEHNRLYWYRQTLGQGPEFLTYFQNEAQLEKSRLLSDRFSAERPKGSFSTLEIQRTEQGDSAMYLCASSSWDTEAFFGQGTRLTVV.

The chain uses TRBV7-2 and TRBJ1-2, with D hard to call. The ends were cut back, 5 bases at V and 4 bases at J, with 11 bases in the middle. CDR1 is SGHTA, CDR2 FQGNSA, per germline. The CDR3 is 13 residues long. The CDR3 DNA reads TGTGCCAGCAGCCGAGCGGGGTCCTATGGCTACACCTTC. As protein: CASSRAGSYGYTF.

The CDR3 DNA follows: TGTGCCACCAGGGCTAAAGCAGGGGAGTTTTTT. It specifies CATRAKAGEFF. The V gene is TRBV28, the J gene TRBJ2-2, with D tentatively TRBD1 (6 bases). This CDR3 region has 11 residues. Germline V gene lookup returns CDR1 MDHEN and CDR2 SYDVKM. V was shortened by 10 bases and J by 16 bases, with 19 bases between the two germline ends. Supplemented by reference TRBV28 and TRBJ2-2, the full variable domain reads DVKVTQSSRYLVKRTGEKVFLECVQDMDHENMFWYRQDPGLGLRLIYFSYDVKMKEKGDIPEGYSVSREKKERFSLILESASTNQTSMYLCATRAKAGEFFGEGSRLTVL.

V and J are TRBV27 and TRBJ2-7; D is perhaps TRBD1 or TRBD2 (5 bases each). The V gene's germline CDR1 is MNHEY and CDR2 SMNVEV (reference sequence). V was clipped by 6 bases and J by 0 bases, with 18 bases between them. This CDR3 is built from 16 residues. CDR3 sequence reads: CASSARDVSSSYEQYF. DNA for the CDR3: TGTGCCAGCAGCGCCCGGGACGTGTCTAGCTCCTACGAGCAGTACTTC.

The chain joins TRBV5-4 to TRBJ2-3; no definite D call. The CDR3 loop spans 12 amino acids. Germline V gene lookup returns CDR1 SGHNT and CDR2 YYREEE (reference sequence). The V gene lost 4 bases and the J gene lost 6 bases, with 9 bases spanning the gap. The CDR3: CASSVGLDTQYF. For the CDR3, the DNA is TGTGCCAGCAGCGTAGGTCTGGATACGCAGTATTTT.

The chain joins TRBV4-1 to TRBJ1-5; no clear D. Between the trimmed V and J ends, which lost 0 bases and 3 bases, there was a span of 9 bases. This CDR3 spans 15 amino acids. Germline V gene data show CDR1 as MGHRA and CDR2 as YSYEKL. The CDR3 reads CASSQDDGYNQPQHF. CDR3 sequence (DNA): TGCGCCAGCAGCCAAGATGACGGGTACAATCAGCCCCAGCATTTT.

The V and J genes are TRBV6-6 and TRBJ2-7; D ambiguous. V shed 10 bases and J shed 3 bases, with 16 bases lying between them. The CDR3 covers 13 residues. Per the germline V gene, CDR1 is MNHNY and CDR2 is SVGAGI (reference sequence). CDR3 residues: CATVYHLGYEQYF. CDR3 nucleotide sequence: TGTGCCACCGTGTATCATCTGGGCTACGAGCAGTACTTC.

The chain uses TRBV18 and TRBJ2-5, with 7 bases identical to TRBD2. The length of the CDR3 is 15 residues. Looked up from germline, CDR1 is KGHSH and CDR2 is LQKENI. J was trimmed by 4 bases and V by 0 bases; bases with no gene match: 5. CDR3 nucleotide sequence: TGTGCCAGCTCACCACCGAACGGGGGGACAGAGACCCAGTACTTC. Translating gives CASSPPNGGTETQYF.

This rearrangement joins TRBV9 to TRBJ1-5; D is perhaps TRBD1 (5 bases). CDR1 and CDR2 (germline): SGDLS, YYNGEE. The V and J ends lost 0 bases and 7 bases respectively, with 11 bases between them. This CDR3 comprises 14 residues. CDR3 residues: CASSVDPGDQPQHF. Here the CDR3 DNA reads TGTGCCAGCAGCGTAGATCCCGGGGACCAGCCCCAGCATTTT.

The chain recombines TRBV4-2 with TRBJ1-2, with D possibly TRBD1 on 5 matching bases. V was clipped by 3 bases and J by 1 base, with 12 bases between them. Germline loops: CDR1 LGHNA, CDR2 YNFKEQ. The CDR3 runs to 15 residues. CDR3 sequence: CASSHTGGGNYGYTF. CDR3 nucleotide sequence: TGTGCCAGCAGCCACACAGGTGGAGGTAACTATGGCTACACCTTC.

The CDR3 region is CASSLRDRVGEQYF. The DNA for the CDR3 is TGTGCCAGCAGTCTCCGGGACAGGGTTGGCGAGCAGTACTTC. The V and J genes are TRBV2 and TRBJ2-7, with 9 bases fitting TRBD1. From germline, CDR1 is SNHLY and CDR2 FYNNEI. V shed 5 bases and J 6 bases; nucleotides not matched to a gene: 8. The CDR3 length is 14 residues.

In its sample, this clone was seen a few times. The V and J genes are TRBV19 and TRBJ1-4; D not certain. This CDR3 comprises 14 residues. Germline loops: CDR1 LNHDA, CDR2 SQIVND (reference sequence). Trimming removed 6 bases at V and 0 bases at J, with 8 bases between. CDR3 amino acids: CASRNKATNEKLFF. CDR3 nucleotide sequence: TGTGCCAGTAGAAACAAGGCAACTAATGAAAAACTGTTTTTT.